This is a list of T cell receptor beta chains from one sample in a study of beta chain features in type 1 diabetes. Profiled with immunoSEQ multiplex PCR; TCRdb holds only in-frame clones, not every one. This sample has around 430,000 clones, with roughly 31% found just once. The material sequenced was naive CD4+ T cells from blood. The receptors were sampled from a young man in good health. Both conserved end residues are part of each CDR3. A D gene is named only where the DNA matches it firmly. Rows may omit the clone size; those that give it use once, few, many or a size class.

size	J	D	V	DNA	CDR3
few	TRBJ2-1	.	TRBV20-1	TGCAGTGCTAGTCGGGGGAATGAGCAGTTCTTC	CSASRGNEQFF
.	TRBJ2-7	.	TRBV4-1	TGCGCCAGCAGCCAAGAGCCCGGGACGCTCTACGAGCAGTACTTC	CASSQEPGTLYEQYF
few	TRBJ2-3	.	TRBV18	TGTGCCAGCTCACCACCAGCAGATACGCAGTATTTT	CASSPPADTQYF
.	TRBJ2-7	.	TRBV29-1	TGCAGCGCGGGGGGCAGGGTGCGCGAGCAGTACTTC	CSAGGRVREQYF
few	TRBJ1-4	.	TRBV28	TGTGCCAGCAGAAACGACGGGAAACTGTTTTTT	CASRNDGKLFF
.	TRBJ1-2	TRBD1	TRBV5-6	TGTGCCAGCAGTCGGGACAGGGCCTATGGCTACACCTTC	CASSRDRAYGYTF
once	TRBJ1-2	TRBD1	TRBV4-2	TGTGCCAGCAGCCAAGGGACAGGGGAGGGACTCTATGGCTACACCTTC	CASSQGTGEGLYGYTF
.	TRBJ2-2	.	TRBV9	TGTGCCAGCAGCATCAGGGGTACCACCGGGGAGCTGTTTTTT	CASSIRGTTGELFF
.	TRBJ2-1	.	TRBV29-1	TGCAGCGCCCTACGGGGCAACAATGAGCAGTTCTTC	CSALRGNNEQFF
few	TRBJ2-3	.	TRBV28	TGTGCCAGCAGTTTTTCCACGGGAGAGGGCACAGATACGCAGTATTTT	CASSFSTGEGTDTQYF
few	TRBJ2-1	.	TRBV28	TGTGCCAGCAGTGTGGGGGGAAACTACAATGAGCAGTTCTTC	CASSVGGNYNEQFF
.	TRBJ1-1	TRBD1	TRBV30	TGTGCCAGAAGACAGGGGAGAACTGAAGCTTTCTTT	CARRQGRTEAFF
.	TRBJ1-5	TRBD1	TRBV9	TGTGCCAGCAGCGTAGATGCGGGACAGGGCCAGCCCCAGCATTTT	CASSVDAGQGQPQHF
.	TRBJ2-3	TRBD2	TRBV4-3	TGCGCCAGCAGCCAACTAGCGGGAGGGTTCACAGATACGCAGTATTTT	CASSQLAGGFTDTQYF
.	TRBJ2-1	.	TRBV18	TGTGCCAGCTCACCAGCGGGAACCTACAATGAGCAGTTCTTC	CASSPAGTYNEQFF
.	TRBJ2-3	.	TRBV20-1	TGCAGTGCTAAGTGGACAGATACGCAGTATTTT	CSAKWTDTQYF
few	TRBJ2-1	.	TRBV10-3	TGTGCCAGCAAACACGGTAGCTCCTACAATGAGCAGTTCTTC	CASKHGSSYNEQFF
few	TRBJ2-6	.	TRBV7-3	TGTGCCAGCAGCCTAGATGCTGGGGCCAACGTCCTGACTTTC	CASSLDAGANVLTF
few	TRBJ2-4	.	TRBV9	TGTGCCAGCAGCGTGACAGGACAAAACATTCAGTACTTC	CASSVTGQNIQYF
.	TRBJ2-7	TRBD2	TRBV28	TGTGCCAGCAGACCCGGCGGGGGTCGGCTTTACGAGCAGTACTTC	CASRPGGGRLYEQYF
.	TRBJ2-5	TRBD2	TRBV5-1	TGCGCCAGCAGCTCAGGGGGCTGGACTAGCGGGAGGCAAGAGACCCAGTACTTC	CASSSGGWTSGRQETQYF
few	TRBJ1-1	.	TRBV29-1	TGCAGCGTTGAAGATAGGCAGGGTAGGATGAACACTGAAGCTTTCTTT	CSVEDRQGRMNTEAFF
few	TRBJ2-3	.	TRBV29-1	TGCAGCGTTGAAGAGAGGGGCCCAGATACGCAGTATTTT	CSVEERGPDTQYF
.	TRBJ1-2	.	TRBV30	TGTGCCTGGAGTCTCGGGGGCTCTAACTATGGCTACACCTTC	CAWSLGGSNYGYTF
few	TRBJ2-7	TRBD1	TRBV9	TGTGCCAGCAGCGTCGAGGAGGGGACAGGGGACTACGAGCAGTACTTC	CASSVEEGTGDYEQYF
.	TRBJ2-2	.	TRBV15	TGTGCCACCAGCCAACAGATCACCGGGGAGCTGTTTTTT	CATSQQITGELFF
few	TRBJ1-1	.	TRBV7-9	TGTGCCAGCAGCTCGGACACCTTAACGCCAGGAGCTTTCTTT	CASSSDTLTPGAFF
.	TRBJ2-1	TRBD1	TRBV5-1	TGCGCCAGCAGCCCGGGACAGCCCTACAATGAGCAGTTCTTC	CASSPGQPYNEQFF
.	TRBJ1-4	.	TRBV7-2	TGTGCCAGCAGCTTAGGCTCTGGGGGCTCACGGGAAAAACTGTTTTTT	CASSLGSGGSREKLFF
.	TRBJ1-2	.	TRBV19	TGTGCCAGTAGCTACCTTGGGGATCTCTATGGCTACACCTTC	CASSYLGDLYGYTF
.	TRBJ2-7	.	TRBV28	TGTGCCAGCAGTCCTAGAGCGGCGACCTACGAGCAGTACTTC	CASSPRAATYEQYF
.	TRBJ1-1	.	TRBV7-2	TGTGCCAGCAGCTCGAATATGCACACTGAAGCTTTCTTT	CASSSNMHTEAFF
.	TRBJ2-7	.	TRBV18	TGTGCCAGCTCACCAGCCGGGACGGCGGTAGACGAGCAGTACTTC	CASSPAGTAVDEQYF
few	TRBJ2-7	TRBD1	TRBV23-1	TGCGCCAGCAGTCTTTTGGGACAGAGACCCTACGAGCAGTACTTC	CASSLLGQRPYEQYF
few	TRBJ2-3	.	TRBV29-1	TGCAGCGGACGTACAGATACGCAGTATTTT	CSGRTDTQYF
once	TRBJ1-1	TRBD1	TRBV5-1	TGCGCCAGCAGCTCCTTACAGGGGGCGAACACTGAAGCTTTCTTT	CASSSLQGANTEAFF
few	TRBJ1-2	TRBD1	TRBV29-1	TGCAGCGTCTTACAGGGGGCATCCTATGGCTACACCTTC	CSVLQGASYGYTF
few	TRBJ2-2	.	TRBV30	TGTGCCGGTAGCTTACCCGGGGAGCTGTTTTTT	CAGSLPGELFF
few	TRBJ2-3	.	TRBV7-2	TGTGCCAGCAGCTTACAGCGGGCTACAGATACGCAGTATTTT	CASSLQRATDTQYF
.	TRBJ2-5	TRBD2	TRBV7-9	TGTGCCAGCAGACTAGCGGGAGACGGTGAGACCCAGTACTTC	CASRLAGDGETQYF
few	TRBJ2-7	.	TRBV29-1	TGCAGCGTCGCAGACAGCTACTACGAGCAGTACTTC	CSVADSYYEQYF
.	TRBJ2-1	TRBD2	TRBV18	TGTGCCAGCTCACCACTCGTGGACCCGGGGGGGTTCTTC	CASSPLVDPGGFF
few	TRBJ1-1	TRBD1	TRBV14	TGTGCCAGCAGCGCGACAGGGGGCCACACTGAAGCTTTCTTT	CASSATGGHTEAFF
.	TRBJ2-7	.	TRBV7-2	TGTGCCAGCAGCTTAGAGGGACGGCTGTACGAGCAGTACTTC	CASSLEGRLYEQYF
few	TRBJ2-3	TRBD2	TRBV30	TGTGCCTGGAGTGGAGGACTAGCGGGAGCAGATACGCAGTATTTT	CAWSGGLAGADTQYF
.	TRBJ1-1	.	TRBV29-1	TGCAGCGGGAGGGACGCCACTGAAGCTTTCTTT	CSGRDATEAFF
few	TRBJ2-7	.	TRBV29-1	TGCAGCGTTGAAGGTCTATTTAGCACCGAGCAGTACTTC	CSVEGLFSTEQYF
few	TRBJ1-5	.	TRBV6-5	TGTGCCAGCAGGGTCAGGGGAAGCAATCAGCCCCAGCATTTT	CASRVRGSNQPQHF
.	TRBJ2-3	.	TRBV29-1	TGCAGCGTTGATAAGTGGCAGGGTCCAGATACGCAGTATTTT	CSVDKWQGPDTQYF
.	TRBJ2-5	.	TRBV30	TGTGCCTGGACAGACCAAGAGACCCAGTACTTC	CAWTDQETQYF
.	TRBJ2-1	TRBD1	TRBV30	TGTGCCTGGAGTGGGACAGGCGGAAGCAATGAGCAGTTCTTC	CAWSGTGGSNEQFF
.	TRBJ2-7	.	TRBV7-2	TGTGCCAGCAGCTTATATCCAGCGAGCGAGCAGTACTTC	CASSLYPASEQYF
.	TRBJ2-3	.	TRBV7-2	TGTGCCAGCAGCTTAGGAAGGGGAGATACGCAGTATTTT	CASSLGRGDTQYF
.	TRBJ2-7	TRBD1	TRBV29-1	TGCAGCGTTGATACAGGGGTCGAGCAGTACTTC	CSVDTGVEQYF
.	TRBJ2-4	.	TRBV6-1	TGTGCCAGCAGTGAAGGAGGAGGGGTAAACATTCAGTACTTC	CASSEGGGVNIQYF
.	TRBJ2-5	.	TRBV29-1	TGCAGCGTCGGGACTTTGGAGACCCAGTACTTC	CSVGTLETQYF
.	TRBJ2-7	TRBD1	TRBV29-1	TGCAGCGTTAGAGGACAGGGAGTTACGACCTACGAGCAGTACTTC	CSVRGQGVTTYEQYF
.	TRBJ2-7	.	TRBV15	TGTGCCACCAGCAGAGATACTCAATACGAGCAGTACTTC	CATSRDTQYEQYF
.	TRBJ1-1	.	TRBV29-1	TGCAGCGCCCGGGGGCAGTATAACACTGAAGCTTTCTTT	CSARGQYNTEAFF